The 2 T cell receptor beta chains below were found in one sample sequenced in a study of blood T cell repertoires in COVID-19 (TCRdb year 2020). The library was produced with the immunoSEQ multiplex PCR assay. TCRdb mirrors the immuneACCESS table, restricted to in-frame sequences. Some clones are absent from its copies; in checked studies, under half trace to an unresolved V gene, and the reason for the others is unknown. The table for this sample lists hundreds of thousands of clones; about nine tenths of them were counted only once. 6% to 8.5% of the sample comes from the top ten. Material: peripheral blood. The receptors were sampled from a woman in her seventies with COVID-19, enrolled during active disease.

The genes are TRBV6-5 and TRBJ1-2; 7 nucleotides align to TRBD1. The V gene end was trimmed by 0 bases and the J gene end by 4 bases; junction bases not matched to a gene: 5. CDR1 and CDR2 (germline): MNHEY, SVGAGI. This CDR3 is 15 amino acids long. CDR3 protein: CASSYSMTGPYGYTF. The DNA of the CDR3 is TGTGCCAGCAGTTACTCTATGACAGGGCCCTATGGCTACACCTTC.

This clone was counted only a few times. J is TRBJ2-3 and V is TRBV7-9; perhaps TRBD2 as D (6 bases). V lost 7 bases and J 0 bases, leaving 11 bases between the germline ends. Germline loops: CDR1 SEHNR, CDR2 FQNEAQ (reference sequence). CDR3 length equals 14 residues. The DNA for the CDR3 is TGTGCCAGCACGGGGACTGGGAGCACAGATACGCAGTATTTT. This encodes CASTGTGSTDTQYF.